One sample yielded the 8 T cell receptor beta chains listed below, sequenced in a study of CD8+ T cells in alopecia areata. Extracted RNA was reverse transcribed into cDNA, the sequencing template. Sequencing was performed with immunoSEQ multiplex PCR; in TCRdb, only in-frame clones are kept and a portion is missing. This sample has about 180,000 clones, with roughly 50% found just once. Described treatment: oral pan-JAK inhibitor, 5-10 mg twice daily. The starting material was CD8+ T cells sorted from blood, obtained at week 24, from a patient treated with tofacitinib. Receptors originate from a human donor with alopecia areata.

This clone has just a few counts. The chain recombines TRBV9 with TRBJ2-1; the D is unclear. With 0 bases removed from V and 6 bases from J, the gap between germline ends came to 7 bases. There are 13 residues in the CDR3. Germline values: CDR1 SGDLS, CDR2 YYNGEE. The CDR3 DNA follows: TGTGCCAGCAGCGTAGAGGGTAGCAATGAGCAGTTCTTC. Its protein is CASSVEGSNEQFF.

The chain combines TRBV29-1 with TRBJ2-1; 8 positions agree with TRBD1. This CDR3 comprises 17 residues. From germline, CDR1 is SQVTM and CDR2 ANQGSEA. Trimming at V came to 0 bases and at J to 5 bases, leaving 12 bases not matched to a gene. This chain's CDR3 is CSVEDRVGDRRNNEQFF. The CDR3 bases are TGCAGCGTTGAAGATCGGGTCGGGGACAGGAGGAACAATGAGCAGTTCTTC.

This clone was recorded a few times. CDR3 nucleotide sequence: TGCGCCAGCAAACTAGCGGGCCCTCTCCAGTATTTT. This gives the protein CASKLAGPLQYF. The chain is built from TRBV5-1 and TRBJ2-3; the match to TRBD2 covers 9 bases. V was clipped by 6 bases and J by 12 bases; unmatched bases: 8. Germline CDR1 reads SGHRS; CDR2 reads YFSETQ. CDR3 size: 12 residues.

This clone was detected only a few times. The chain recombines TRBV5-1 with TRBJ2-7; 9 bases fit TRBD1. This CDR3 is 17 amino acids long. Germline V gives CDR1 SGHRS, CDR2 YFSETQ. J was trimmed by 0 bases and V by 0 bases; bases with no gene match: 7. CDR3 DNA sequence: TGCGCCAGCAGCTTGGAACCGGGACAGGGTTCCTCCTACGAGCAGTACTTC. It codes for CASSLEPGQGSSYEQYF.

The V call is TRBV7-8, the J call TRBJ2-3; TRBD2 is a possible D gene (6 bases). V was trimmed by 4 bases and J by 3 bases, leaving 14 bases between them. The CDR3 totals 15 residues. Germline V gene sequence: CDR1 SGHVS, CDR2 FQNEAQ. The CDR3 region has the DNA TGTGCCAGCAGCTCACAACGGGGGTCGACAGATACGCAGTATTTT. It is translated as CASSSQRGSTDTQYF. Complete variable domain (other parts from reference TRBV7-8 and TRBJ2-3): GAGVSQSPRYKVAKRGQDVALRCDPISGHVSLFWYQQALGQGPEFLTYFQNEAQLDKSGLPSDRFFAERPEGSVSTLKIQRTQQEDSAVYLCASSSQRGSTDTQYFGPGTRLTVL.

V and J are TRBV4-1 and TRBJ2-1; 8 bases align to TRBD2. Trimming cost V 1 base and J 4 bases; bases outside gene matches: 6. The CDR3 contains 16 residues. Per the germline V gene, CDR1 is MGHRA and CDR2 is YSYEKL. The CDR3 sequence is CASSQGSGGYYNEQFF. CDR3 coding DNA: TGCGCCAGCAGCCAAGGGAGCGGGGGATATTACAATGAGCAGTTCTTC.

This clone was seen a few times. J is TRBJ2-7 and V is TRBV10-1; D gene uncertain. Deletions cut 3 bases from V and 2 bases from J, with 5 bases between. Germline V lookup: CDR1 WNHNN, CDR2 SYGVQD (reference sequence). The CDR3 is made up of 12 amino acids. The CDR3 is CASSDRPYEQYF. The CDR3 bases are TGCGCCAGCAGTGACAGGCCCTACGAGCAGTACTTC.

This rearrangement joins TRBV7-8 to TRBJ1-3, with a possible D match to TRBD1 (5 bases). This CDR3 has 14 residues. CDR1 and CDR2 from the germline V gene are SGHVS and FQNEAQ. Trimming pared 11 bases from V and 1 base from J, leaving 15 bases between. CDR3 coding DNA: TGTGCCTCAAGCGTTAAGGGGTCTGGAAACACCATATATTTT. It yields the protein CASSVKGSGNTIYF. Looking up the rest from reference TRBV7-8 and TRBJ1-3 gives the full variable domain: GAGVSQSPRYKVAKRGQDVALRCDPISGHVSLFWYQQALGQGPEFLTYFQNEAQLDKSGLPSDRFFAERPEGSVSTLKIQRTQQEDSAVYLCASSVKGSGNTIYFGEGSWLTVV.